Presented here are 10 T cell receptor beta chains from one specimen sequenced in a study of blood T cells in healthy people across ages. A second PCR of roughly 7 to 11 cycles used a sample-barcoded 5' primer and a J-beta primer mix. TCRdb independently ran MiXCR on the 5' RACE reads; one entry per CDR3 protein. The profile shows 600,000 to 900,000 distinct CDR3 sequences, around a quarter of them singletons. The sample also formed part of further work on T cells of mothers and their children.

Sequencing was performed on blood. All receptors come from a boy under 18 in good health.

This clonotype was seen once. The V call is TRBV11-2, the J call TRBJ2-1; D gene ambiguous. This CDR3 has 12 amino acids. CDR1 SGHAT and CDR2 FQNNGV come from the germline V gene. Trimming removed 6 bases at V and 10 bases at J, with 13 bases between. The CDR3 DNA reads as TGTGCCAGCAGTCCGGTGCTTAGCGAGCAGTTCTTC. Its translation: CASSPVLSEQFF.

This chain links TRBV4-1 with TRBJ2-2, with a weak D call TRBD1 (6 bases). V lost 3 bases, J lost 6 bases, and 8 bases lay in between. Germline CDR1 MGHRA, CDR2 YSYEKL. The CDR3 has 13 amino acids. CDR3 protein: CASSHGGAGELFF. The CDR3 DNA reads as TGCGCCAGCAGCCATGGGGGCGCCGGGGAGCTGTTTTTT.

This clonotype was detected a few times. This CDR3 reads CATSGPYNEQFF. In DNA, the CDR3 is TGTGCCACCAGTGGGCCTTACAATGAGCAGTTCTTC. The rearrangement links TRBV24-1 to TRBJ2-1; no definite D call. The CDR3 consists of 12 residues. The germline V and J ends were trimmed by 5 bases and 4 bases, with 5 bases remaining between them. Germline V gives CDR1 KGHDR, CDR2 SFDVKD.

The genes are TRBV10-3 and TRBJ2-5, with 12 bases fitting TRBD2. The J segment lost 2 bases and the V segment lost 3 bases, leaving 7 bases of the junction unmatched. CDR1 ENHRY and CDR2 SYGVKD come from the germline V gene. This CDR3 is built from 17 residues. The CDR3 DNA follows: TGTGCCATCAGTGATCCTAGCGGGGGGGCGGGTCAAGAGACCCAGTACTTC. Protein product: CAISDPSGGAGQETQYF.

This clonotype was seen a handful of times. The J gene is TRBJ1-5, the V gene TRBV12-3 or TRBV12-4; D perhaps matches TRBD1 (6 bases). The CDR3 is 14 amino acids. Trimming took 6 bases from V and 4 from J, leaving 13 bases between them. CDR3 in DNA: TGTGCCAGCAGGACGGGGGGCGGAAATCAGCCCCAGCATTTT. Its protein product is CASRTGGGNQPQHF.

V gene TRBV27 combines with J gene TRBJ2-1; TRBD1 agrees at 7 bases. The V gene end was trimmed by 3 bases and the J gene end by 5 bases; junction bases not matched to a gene: 7. This CDR3 contains 15 residues. Germline CDR1 and CDR2: MNHEY and SMNVEV (reference sequence). The CDR3, as DNA: TGTGCCAGCAGTTTTACCTCAACAGGGGACAATGAGCAGTTCTTC. It is translated as CASSFTSTGDNEQFF.

The chain joins TRBV20-1 to TRBJ2-1; no clear D. V lost 4 bases and J lost 4, with 11 bases in between. This CDR3 is built from 13 residues. The germline gives CDR1 DFQATT, CDR2 SNEGSKA (reference sequence). The CDR3 DNA reads as TGCAGTGCTACTCCACGACCGTACAATGAGCAGTTCTTC. It yields the protein CSATPRPYNEQFF.

This clonotype was observed a handful of times. This chain links TRBV5-1 with TRBJ2-1; no clear D gene. Trimming cost V 0 bases and J 4 bases, with 14 bases left between them. CDR1 is SGHRS and CDR2 is YFSETQ in the germline V gene. This CDR3 comprises 16 residues. As DNA, the CDR3 is TGCGCCAGCAGCTTGGAGAGTCGCGCAGGATACAATGAGCAGTTCTTC. As protein: CASSLESRAGYNEQFF. The variable domain in full, completed from reference TRBV5-1 and TRBJ2-1, reads KAGVTQTPRYLIKTRGQQVTLSCSPISGHRSVSWYQQTPGQGLQFLFEYFSETQRNKGNFPGRFSGRQFSNSRSEMNVSTLELGDSALYLCASSLESRAGYNEQFFGPGTRLTVL.

The chain joins TRBV20-1 to TRBJ1-2, with 8 positions matching TRBD1. Germline V CDR1 and CDR2: DFQATT, SNEGSKA (reference sequence). This CDR3 is built from 14 residues. CDR3 sequence: CRGKGQGAHYGYTF. DNA of the CDR3: TGCCGAGGGAAAGGGCAGGGGGCCCACTATGGCTACACCTTC.

Only a few counts were recorded for this clonotype. The chain recombines TRBV5-1 with TRBJ1-2, with a possible D match to TRBD1 (6 bases). Germline assignment: CDR1 SGHRS and CDR2 YFSETQ. Trimming pared 0 bases from V and 0 bases from J, leaving 9 bases between. The CDR3 runs 15 residues. The CDR3 DNA sequence: TGCGCCAGCAGCTTGGAGTGGGGGCCTAACTATGGCTACACCTTC. Protein sequence: CASSLEWGPNYGYTF.